One sample yielded the 29 T cell receptor beta chains listed below, sequenced in a study of shared clonotypes between healthy human individuals. Sequenced by immunoSEQ multiplex PCR; TCRdb stores in-frame clones only, minus some. The profile shows approximately 1.5 million clones, less than 99% of them singletons. The sequenced sample consisted of naive CD4+ T cells sorted from blood. Subset described: CD45RA+ positively selected. The receptors here all came from a man aged 25 to 40 in good health.

This chain links TRBV6-4 with TRBJ2-3; the D gene is possibly TRBD2 (6 bases). Between the trimmed V and J ends, which lost 4 bases and 5 bases, there was a span of 10 bases. Germline V gene lookup returns CDR1 MRHNA and CDR2 SNTAGT. CDR3 length: 13 amino acids. Written as DNA, the CDR3 is TGTGCCAGCAGTGTTGATAGCGGAGATACGCAGTATTTT. It codes for CASSVDSGDTQYF.

In nucleotides, the CDR3 is TGTGCCAGCAGCCCCACAGAGAGGGGGACTGAAGCTTTCTTT. Its protein is CASSPTERGTEAFF. The V and J genes are TRBV6-6 and TRBJ1-1; maybe TRBD1 (6 bases). Germline V CDR1 and CDR2: MNHNY, SVGAGI (reference sequence). The CDR3 extends over 14 amino acids. V was pared by 6 bases and J by 5 bases, with 16 bases between.

This chain connects TRBV7-9 to TRBJ2-1, with 8 bases aligning to TRBD1. This CDR3 is built from 16 residues. Germline-derived CDR1 and CDR2 are SEHNR and FQNEAQ (reference sequence). The ends lost 5 bases at V and 4 bases at J; junction bases unmatched: 10. The CDR3 DNA is TGTGCCAGCAGCACTTCGACAGGGGTAATTTACAATGAGCAGTTCTTC. Amino acid sequence: CASSTSTGVIYNEQFF.

The chain has TRBV30 and TRBJ1-1, with D uncertain. This CDR3 has 11 residues. The V end lost 5 bases, the J end lost 4 bases, and 8 bases lay between the germline ends. The V gene's germline CDR1 is GTSNPN and CDR2 SVGIG (reference sequence). The CDR3 nucleotides are TGTGCCTGGTCCGAAATCACTGAAGCTTTCTTT. Protein product: CAWSEITEAFF.

The chain is built from TRBV18 and TRBJ2-6; D perhaps matches TRBD1 (6 bases). Germline V lookup: CDR1 KGHSH, CDR2 LQKENI. The CDR3 totals 16 residues. V was pared by 5 bases and J by 2 bases, with 13 bases between. The CDR3 DNA sequence: TGTGCCAGCTCAAGCAACAGGGTAGCTGGGGCCAACGTCCTGACTTTC. The encoded protein is CASSSNRVAGANVLTF.

This chain connects TRBV28 to TRBJ1-1, with a weak D call TRBD1 (6 bases). Germline CDR1 is MDHEN and CDR2 is SYDVKM. The CDR3 consists of 14 residues. The V end was cut by 8 bases, the J end by 5 bases, with 18 bases between. The CDR3, as DNA: TGTGCCAGCCAAGGGGGGGCCTTCGGGACTGAAGCTTTCTTT. This encodes CASQGGAFGTEAFF.

The sample holds one count of this clone. The chain carries TRBV11-2 and TRBJ2-5; a possible D gene is TRBD2 (6 bases). The CDR3 length is 15 residues. Germline V gives CDR1 SGHAT, CDR2 FQNNGV. Trimming removed 1 base at V and 4 bases at J, with 13 bases between. The CDR3 nucleotides read TGTGCCAGCAGCTTAGGTCAAGGACTACTAGAGACCCAGTACTTC. Translating it yields CASSLGQGLLETQYF.

The chain links TRBV29-1 to TRBJ2-7; TRBD1 is a possible D gene (6 bases). The CDR3 extends over 12 amino acids. V was clipped by 4 bases and J by 3 bases, with 10 bases between them. Germline loops: CDR1 SQVTM, CDR2 ANQGSEA. Here the CDR3 reads CSVGKDSYEQYF. The DNA of the CDR3 is TGCAGCGTTGGAAAGGACAGCTACGAGCAGTACTTC.

The genes are TRBV21-1 and TRBJ1-5; the table's D call of TRBD1 was not tested on the DNA. TRBV21-1 is marked as a pseudogene. This CDR3 is 15 amino acids long. The chain's CDR3 is CASSKEGGGNQPQHF. The CDR3 bases are TGTGCCAGCAGCAAAGAAGGGGGCGGCAATCAGCCCCAGCATTTT.

The chain links TRBV10-3 to TRBJ2-1, with D perhaps TRBD1 (5 bases). Germline V lookup: CDR1 ENHRY, CDR2 SYGVKD. Trimming cost V 10 bases and J 4 bases, with 8 bases left between them. CDR3 length equals 11 residues. CDR3 DNA sequence: TGTGCCACACGACAGTACAATGAGCAGTTCTTC. This encodes CATRQYNEQFF.

Points on this clone: Other DNA sequences of this sample code for an identical CDR3. This chain connects TRBV10-3 to TRBJ1-1, with 7 bases lining up with TRBD1. Per the germline V gene, CDR1 is ENHRY and CDR2 is SYGVKD. The CDR3 loop spans 15 amino acids. V was pared by 0 bases and J by 1 base, with 2 bases of the junction left unmatched. The CDR3 DNA sequence: TGTGCCATCAGTGAGTCGACAGGGAGGAACACTGAAGCTTTCTTT. This encodes CAISESTGRNTEAFF.

J is TRBJ2-1 and V is TRBV27, with D perhaps TRBD2 (5 bases). Germline lookup yields CDR1 MNHEY and CDR2 SMNVEV (reference sequence). The CDR3 runs 17 residues. Trimming stripped 6 bases from V and 0 bases from J, with 18 bases between. CDR3 DNA: TGTGCCAGCAGAACGATATCGGGAACCAACTCCTACAATGAGCAGTTCTTC. This translates into CASRTISGTNSYNEQFF.

The chain couples TRBV10-1 to TRBJ1-1, with D unclear. This CDR3 has 15 residues. Trimming removed 1 base at V and 6 bases at J, with 15 bases between. Looked up from germline, CDR1 is WNHNN and CDR2 is SYGVQD (reference sequence). The CDR3 DNA sequence: TGCGCCAGCAGTGAGTACCAGAAAATATCTCCTGAAGCTTTCTTT. Translation gives CASSEYQKISPEAFF.

The chain is built from TRBV2 and TRBJ2-1; maybe TRBD2 (6 bases). Trimming took off 7 bases at V and 5 bases at J, with 12 bases between the two ends. Per the germline V gene, CDR1 is SNHLY and CDR2 is FYNNEI. This CDR3 comprises 13 residues. This chain's CDR3 is CASTSERDNEQFF. CDR3 nucleotide sequence: TGTGCCAGCACCTCTGAGCGGGACAATGAGCAGTTCTTC.

This clone was detected once. The chain has TRBV29-1 and TRBJ2-2; tentatively, D is TRBD2 (6 bases). The V gene's germline CDR1 is SQVTM and CDR2 ANQGSEA. The CDR3 length is 13 residues. V dropped 4 bases and J dropped 7 bases, with 13 bases sitting between them. CDR3: CSVGSEGGGELFF. The DNA of the CDR3 is TGCAGCGTTGGGTCGGAGGGTGGCGGGGAGCTGTTTTTT.

The rearrangement links TRBV7-2 to TRBJ1-5; D is ambiguous. Trimming removed 1 base at V and 6 bases at J, with 7 bases between. In germline, CDR1 is SGHTA, CDR2 FQGNSA. This CDR3 spans 13 amino acids. CDR3 residues: CASSLVPGQPQHF. The DNA of the CDR3 is TGTGCCAGCAGCTTAGTTCCGGGTCAGCCCCAGCATTTT.

In this sample, this clone turned up once. The chain joins TRBV9 to TRBJ2-1, with 12 bases identical to TRBD2. Germline V gene lookup returns CDR1 SGDLS and CDR2 YYNGEE. V trimming: 4 bases; J trimming: 5 bases; junction bases outside the gene matches: 7. The CDR3 covers 16 residues. CDR3 nucleotides: TGTGCCAGCAGCCCCCAGACTAGCGGGAGTCACAATGAGCAGTTCTTC. Amino acid sequence: CASSPQTSGSHNEQFF.

A single count supports this clone. The chain joins TRBV28 to TRBJ2-7; D unclear. The germline V and J ends were trimmed by 6 bases and 1 base, with 16 bases remaining between them. The CDR3 has 15 amino acids. CDR1 MDHEN and CDR2 SYDVKM come from the germline V gene. DNA for the CDR3: TGTGCCAGCAGCCCTACAGAATTCTATTCCTACGAGCAGTACTTC. Its protein is CASSPTEFYSYEQYF.

The chain is built from TRBV6-5 and TRBJ2-3, with D tentatively TRBD2 (5 bases). This CDR3 is 13 amino acids long. Per germline, CDR1 MNHEY and CDR2 SVGAGI. The ends were cut back, 6 bases at V and 0 bases at J, with 7 bases in the middle. CDR3 in DNA: TGTGCCAGCAGAGCGGCTAGCACAGATACGCAGTATTTT. Protein product: CASRAASTDTQYF.

The V call is TRBV2, the J call TRBJ2-7, with D tentatively TRBD1 (5 bases). CDR3 length equals 17 residues. Trimming cost V 0 bases and J 2 bases, with 17 bases left between them. CDR1 is SNHLY, CDR2 FYNNEI, per germline. The CDR3 DNA reads TGTGCCAGCAGTGAAGCGACAGACAAACCAAACGCCTACGAGCAGTACTTC. Its translation: CASSEATDKPNAYEQYF.

The chain couples TRBV18 to TRBJ2-3; 15 bases map to TRBD2. Trimming took 4 bases from V and 6 from J; bases not matched to a gene: 2. CDR1 is KGHSH, CDR2 LQKENI, per germline. The CDR3 totals 15 residues. CDR3 in amino acids: CASSRGTSGRDTQYF. In DNA, the CDR3 is TGTGCCAGCTCACGAGGGACTAGCGGGAGGGATACGCAGTATTTT.

The chain couples TRBV19 to TRBJ1-5; TRBD1 agrees at 8 bases. The CDR3 has 15 amino acids. The germline V gene has CDR1 LNHDA and CDR2 SQIVND (reference sequence). The V and J ends lost 6 bases and 0 bases, in that order; junction bases with no gene match: 4. CDR3 in DNA: TGTGCCAGTAGCTCGGACAGGGCTAGCAATCAGCCCCAGCATTTT. Translating gives CASSSDRASNQPQHF.

This clone was seen just once. The chain has TRBV15 and TRBJ2-7; 10 nucleotides line up with TRBD2. This CDR3 spans 17 amino acids. In germline, CDR1 is LNHNV, CDR2 YYDKDF (reference sequence). Germline trimming cut 0 bases from V and 6 bases from J; bases unmatched to any gene: 11. The DNA of the CDR3 is TGTGCCACCAGCAGAGATATCCGTATACTAGCGGGAACCGAGCAGTACTTC. This sequence encodes CATSRDIRILAGTEQYF.

The chain uses TRBV4-2 and TRBJ2-5; TRBD1 or TRBD2 may be the D gene (5 bases each). The CDR3 is 12 residues long. Germline CDR1 LGHNA, CDR2 YNFKEQ. V shed 4 bases and J shed 5 bases, with 8 bases lying between them. The CDR3 nucleotides are TGTGCCAGCAGCCCAGAGGGGGAGACCCAGTACTTC. Residues: CASSPEGETQYF.

This chain joins TRBV6-1 and TRBJ2-7; 9 positions match TRBD1. CDR1 and CDR2 from the germline V gene are MNHNS and SASEGT. The V gene end was trimmed by 6 bases and the J gene end by 1 base; junction bases not matched to a gene: 7. The CDR3 contains 15 residues. CDR3 protein: CASREVGTGSYEQYF. As DNA, the CDR3 is TGTGCCAGCAGGGAGGTCGGGACAGGGTCCTACGAGCAGTACTTC.

The rearrangement uses TRBV9 and TRBJ1-2; TRBD1 aligns across 7 bases. After removal of 4 bases from V and 7 bases from J, the junction contained 4 bases not matched to a gene. Germline values: CDR1 SGDLS, CDR2 YYNGEE. CDR3 length equals 12 residues. The CDR3 region is CASSPRQGGYTF. CDR3 nucleotides: TGTGCCAGCAGCCCCCGACAGGGTGGCTACACCTTC.

The rearrangement joins TRBV20-1 to TRBJ2-7; no clear D gene. Germline V gene sequence: CDR1 DFQATT, CDR2 SNEGSKA (reference sequence). The length of the CDR3 is 10 residues. The V end lost 6 bases, the J end lost 2 bases, and 5 bases lay between the germline ends. DNA of the CDR3: TGCAGTGCAGATGCCTACGAGCAGTACTTC. The encoded protein is CSADAYEQYF.

This clone showed up just once. The chain joins TRBV27 to TRBJ2-6; D is uncertain. Germline V gene sequence: CDR1 MNHEY, CDR2 SMNVEV (reference sequence). CDR3 size: 16 residues. Trimming cost V 7 bases and J 2 bases, with 15 bases left between them. CDR3 protein: CASTLGLEAGANVLTF. CDR3 nucleotide sequence: TGTGCCAGCACCCTCGGGTTGGAAGCTGGGGCCAACGTCCTGACTTTC. The full variable domain, rest sourced from reference TRBV27 and TRBJ2-6, is EAQVTQNPRYLITVTGKKLTVTCSQNMNHEYMSWYRQDPGLGLRQIYYSMNVEVTDKGDVPEGYKVSRKEKRNFPLILESPSPNQTSLYFCASTLGLEAGANVLTFGAGSRLTVL.

The genes are TRBV19 and TRBJ2-1, with a weak D call TRBD2 (5 bases). CDR1 and CDR2 from the germline V gene are LNHDA and SQIVND (reference sequence). Trimming took off 3 bases at V and 5 bases at J, with 14 bases between the two ends. CDR3 size: 15 residues. The CDR3 DNA is TGTGCCAGTAGTATCGGGGAGTCGTGGAACAATGAGCAGTTCTTC. It encodes CASSIGESWNNEQFF.